Presented here are 31 T cell receptor beta chains from one specimen sequenced in a study of beta chain features in type 1 diabetes. The study reverse transcribed the entire isolated RNA, so it sequenced expressed TCRB transcripts. Data came from immunoSEQ multiplex PCR; TCRdb stores just in-frame clones and leaves some out. The sample lists approximately 140,000 clones, 9% to 10% occurring once. Input material: central memory CD4+ T cells from blood. These TCRs come from a woman in her forties in good health.

J is TRBJ1-1 and V is TRBV10-3; 10 positions agree with TRBD1. The V gene end was trimmed by 5 bases and the J gene end by 4 bases; junction bases not matched to a gene: 10. The CDR3 totals 16 residues. Germline V lookup: CDR1 ENHRY, CDR2 SYGVKD. CDR3 coding DNA: TGTGCCATCAGTTTGACAGGGGGCGCGGGGGTCACTGAAGCTTTCTTT. It yields the protein CAISLTGGAGVTEAFF.

This clone came up a few times. This chain uses TRBV4-2 with TRBJ1-5; TRBD1 agrees at 11 bases. The CDR3 has 15 amino acids. In germline, CDR1 is LGHNA, CDR2 YNFKEQ. J gave up 7 bases and V 3 bases, and 5 bases lay outside the gene matches. The CDR3 region is CASSHLGQGDQPQHF. CDR3 DNA sequence: TGTGCCAGCAGCCACTTGGGACAGGGGGACCAGCCCCAGCATTTT.

This clone appeared many times. The rearrangement joins TRBV19 to TRBJ2-5; perhaps TRBD1 as D (6 bases). Looked up from germline, CDR1 is LNHDA and CDR2 is SQIVND (reference sequence). V shed 10 bases and J shed 6 bases, with 18 bases lying between them. The CDR3 sequence is 13 residues long. This CDR3 reads CATEGTMGKTQYF. The CDR3 DNA reads as TGTGCCACCGAGGGGACAATGGGCAAGACCCAGTACTTC.

This clone has ten or more counts. The V call is TRBV7-2, the J call TRBJ1-2, with D possibly being TRBD1 (6 bases). Trimming stripped 4 bases from V and 5 bases from J, with 17 bases between. The CDR3 loop spans 15 amino acids. Germline V gene data show CDR1 as SGHTA and CDR2 as FQGNSA. CDR3 sequence: CASSSSGAGGYGYTF. CDR3 sequence (DNA): TGTGCCAGCAGCTCCTCAGGGGCCGGAGGTTATGGCTACACCTTC.

A few counts support this clone. The chain links TRBV6-6 to TRBJ2-5, with D hard to call. Trimming pared 4 bases from V and 5 bases from J, leaving 8 bases between. The CDR3 is made up of 12 amino acids. Per germline, CDR1 MNHNY and CDR2 SVGAGI (reference sequence). CDR3 DNA sequence: TGTGCCAGCAGTTTCCCCCGGGAGACCCAGTACTTC. Translation gives CASSFPRETQYF.

This clone was seen ten or more times. Other DNA sequences in this specimen translate into the identical CDR3. The chain joins TRBV2 to TRBJ2-5, with TRBD1 as a possible D gene (6 bases). V lost 6 bases and J 1 base, leaving 9 bases between the germline ends. The length of the CDR3 is 13 residues. Germline V lookup: CDR1 SNHLY, CDR2 FYNNEI. The CDR3 region is CASSRDIQETQYF. CDR3 DNA sequence: TGTGCCAGCAGCCGGGACATCCAAGAGACCCAGTACTTC.

The rearrangement links TRBV2 to TRBJ2-1, with 9 bases lining up with TRBD1. This CDR3 is 15 amino acids long. V lost 6 bases and J lost 0; bases outside the gene matches: 3. CDR1 is SNHLY and CDR2 is FYNNEI in the germline V gene. The CDR3 sequence is CASRGTGSSYNEQFF. CDR3 nucleotides: TGTGCCAGCAGGGGGACAGGGAGCTCCTACAATGAGCAGTTCTTC.

V gene TRBV6-6 combines with J gene TRBJ1-4; D is undetermined. The CDR3 has 12 amino acids. Per germline, CDR1 MNHNY and CDR2 SVGAGI (reference sequence). The ends were cut back, 10 bases at V and 8 bases at J, with 14 bases in the middle. The DNA of the CDR3 is TGTGCCACCCGGGGTCGTTCAGAAAAACTGTTTTTT. This sequence encodes CATRGRSEKLFF.

The CDR3 DNA reads TGTGCCAGCAGGAAAGACAGGGGCGGATCACCCCTCCACTTT. Amino acid sequence: CASRKDRGGSPLHF. The chain links TRBV6-6 to TRBJ1-6, with 8 positions matching TRBD1. This CDR3 has 14 residues. With V trimmed by 6 bases and J by 10 bases, 8 bases remained unmatched. The V gene's germline CDR1 is MNHNY and CDR2 SVGAGI (reference sequence).

This clone was observed at least ten times. The chain is built from TRBV6-4 and TRBJ2-2; no clear D. The CDR3 runs 13 residues. Looked up from germline, CDR1 is MRHNA and CDR2 is SNTAGT. V was shortened by 4 bases and J by 1 base, with 4 bases between the two germline ends. The CDR3 DNA sequence: TGTGCCAGCAGTGCGGGGAACACCGGGGAGCTGTTTTTT. This gives the protein CASSAGNTGELFF.

This clone was seen more than once but under ten times. The V and J genes are TRBV7-9 and TRBJ2-3; 7 nucleotides match TRBD2. The V and J ends lost 6 bases and 4 bases, in that order; junction bases with no gene match: 7. The CDR3 has 14 amino acids. The germline V gene encodes CDR1 SEHNR and CDR2 FQNEAQ (reference sequence). The CDR3, as DNA: TGTGCCAGCAGTTTGACTAGCAGGGCAGATACGCAGTATTTT. Translation gives CASSLTSRADTQYF.

This clone occurred a few times. The chain recombines TRBV5-5 with TRBJ1-6; maybe TRBD1 (6 bases). This CDR3 region has 15 residues. In germline, CDR1 is SGHKS, CDR2 YYEKEE (reference sequence). The germline V and J ends were trimmed by 4 bases and 8 bases, with 16 bases remaining between them. DNA for the CDR3: TGTGCCAGCAGCCGAGGCGGGGGCCGCGATTCACCCCTCCACTTT. Protein sequence: CASSRGGGRDSPLHF.

This clone came up a few times. The chain carries TRBV19 and TRBJ2-6; D may be TRBD1 (5 bases). CDR1 and CDR2 (germline): LNHDA, SQIVND (reference sequence). CDR3 length: 20 residues. V lost 7 bases to trimming and J lost 1 base, with 26 bases between them. The CDR3 spells CASTSPWRQGSSSGANVLTF. For the CDR3, the DNA is TGTGCCAGTACCTCACCCTGGCGGCAGGGTAGCTCTTCTGGGGCCAACGTCCTGACTTTC.

The chain carries TRBV5-1 and TRBJ2-7; no firm D call. The germline V gene has CDR1 SGHRS and CDR2 YFSETQ. This CDR3 contains 16 residues. V was cut by 0 bases and J by 1 base, with 14 bases left in between. CDR3 coding DNA: TGCGCCAGCAGCTTGGGCGGCGCACTTGTTTCCTACGAGCAGTACTTC. Its translation is CASSLGGALVSYEQYF. Complete variable domain (other parts from reference TRBV5-1 and TRBJ2-7): KAGVTQTPRYLIKTRGQQVTLSCSPISGHRSVSWYQQTPGQGLQFLFEYFSETQRNKGNFPGRFSGRQFSNSRSEMNVSTLELGDSALYLCASSLGGALVSYEQYFGPGTRLTVT.

The chain recombines TRBV7-2 with TRBJ2-5; 10 nucleotides line up with TRBD2. J was trimmed by 4 bases and V by 6 bases; bases with no gene match: 14. The CDR3 is made up of 17 amino acids. Looked up from germline, CDR1 is SGHTA and CDR2 is FQGNSA. For the CDR3, the DNA is TGTGCCAGCAGACCCCTAAGCGGGGGGGCCCGCGCAGAGACCCAGTACTTC. Amino acids: CASRPLSGGARAETQYF.

This clone was seen a handful of times. V and J are TRBV6-6 and TRBJ2-5, with 9 bases identical to TRBD2. The V gene end was trimmed by 6 bases and the J gene end by 3 bases; junction bases not matched to a gene: 5. This CDR3 has 14 residues. Looked up from germline, CDR1 is MNHNY and CDR2 is SVGAGI (reference sequence). In nucleotides, the CDR3 is TGTGCCAGCAGCCGTAGCGGGGGAGAAGAGACCCAGTACTTC. This gives the protein CASSRSGGEETQYF.

V usage is TRBV6-5 and J usage is TRBJ2-2, with D maybe TRBD1 (6 bases). The CDR3 has 13 amino acids. Trimming took off 1 base at V and 7 bases at J, with 7 bases between the two ends. Per the germline V gene, CDR1 is MNHEY and CDR2 is SVGAGI. This CDR3 reads CASSYFRGGELFF. Here the CDR3 DNA reads TGTGCCAGCAGTTACTTCAGGGGCGGGGAGCTGTTTTTT.

This clone was detected a few times. The chain employs TRBV6-1 and TRBJ2-3; 7 bases match TRBD2. V lost 1 base to trimming and J lost 5 bases; unmatched junction nucleotides: 3. The CDR3 spans 14 residues. Germline V lookup: CDR1 MNHNS, CDR2 SASEGT. The chain's CDR3 is CASSEGLAVDTQYF. CDR3 DNA sequence: TGTGCCAGCAGTGAAGGGCTAGCGGTAGATACGCAGTATTTT.

The chain combines TRBV6-1 with TRBJ2-1; D unclear. Per the germline V gene, CDR1 is MNHNS and CDR2 is SASEGT. V dropped 2 bases and J dropped 3 bases, with 8 bases sitting between them. There are 14 residues in the CDR3. The CDR3, as DNA: TGTGCCAGCAGTGAAACAGTCTACTACAATGAGCAGTTCTTC. Its translation: CASSETVYYNEQFF.

The chain carries TRBV6-5 and TRBJ1-2, with D possibly being TRBD1 (6 bases). Germline V lookup: CDR1 MNHEY, CDR2 SVGAGI. V was cut by 5 bases and J by 3 bases, with 16 bases left in between. The CDR3 runs 15 residues. CDR3 region: CASSPRGGGDYGYTF. As DNA, the CDR3 is TGTGCCAGCAGTCCCCGGGGAGGGGGGGACTATGGCTACACCTTC.

This clone has only a few counts. CDR3 DNA sequence: TGCGCCAGCAGCTCCGACCGGTTGGGCGATCAGCCCCAGCATTTT. It yields the protein CASSSDRLGDQPQHF. The rearrangement joins TRBV5-1 to TRBJ1-5; D unclear. V lost 3 bases to trimming and J lost 5 bases, with 15 bases between them. The CDR3 loop spans 15 amino acids. Germline V gene data show CDR1 as SGHRS and CDR2 as YFSETQ.

This clone was detected only a few times. The V call is TRBV7-6, the J call TRBJ2-7; 12 bases are shared with TRBD1. Germline loops: CDR1 SGHVS, CDR2 FNYEAQ. Trimming at V came to 3 bases and at J to 0 bases, leaving 6 bases not matched to a gene. This CDR3 has 17 amino acids. The CDR3 loop reads CASSFGTGGADSYEQYF. The DNA of the CDR3 is TGTGCCAGCAGCTTTGGGACAGGGGGCGCCGACTCCTACGAGCAGTACTTC.

This clone was counted between two and nine times. This chain joins TRBV5-1 and TRBJ1-4; TRBD1 aligns across 10 bases. Per germline, CDR1 SGHRS and CDR2 YFSETQ. V trimming: 0 bases; J trimming: 5 bases; junction bases outside the gene matches: 1. CDR3 length equals 15 residues. DNA of the CDR3: TGCGCCAGCAGCTTGGGGACAGGGGGGAATGAAAAACTGTTTTTT. This encodes CASSLGTGGNEKLFF. Using reference TRBV5-1 and TRBJ1-4 for the parts outside the CDR3, the full variable domain is KAGVTQTPRYLIKTRGQQVTLSCSPISGHRSVSWYQQTPGQGLQFLFEYFSETQRNKGNFPGRFSGRQFSNSRSEMNVSTLELGDSALYLCASSLGTGGNEKLFFGSGTQLSVL.

This clone was detected only a few times. The chain is built from TRBV15 and TRBJ1-1, with D perhaps TRBD1 (6 bases). Germline assignment: CDR1 LNHNV and CDR2 YYDKDF (reference sequence). The V end lost 1 base, the J end lost 5 bases, and 11 bases lay between the germline ends. This CDR3 is 14 amino acids long. The CDR3 loop reads CATSRGEGVTEAFF. CDR3 nucleotides: TGTGCCACCAGCAGAGGGGAGGGGGTGACTGAAGCTTTCTTT.

This clone was observed a handful of times. The V call is TRBV9, the J call TRBJ2-1; the D gene is possibly TRBD2 (6 bases). This CDR3 contains 15 residues. The germline V and J ends were trimmed by 3 bases and 9 bases, with 19 bases remaining between them. Per germline, CDR1 SGDLS and CDR2 YYNGEE. CDR3 protein: CASSASRAVGGEQFF. For the CDR3, the DNA is TGTGCCAGCAGCGCTTCGAGGGCGGTGGGAGGTGAGCAGTTCTTC.

This clone was counted only a few times. This chain links TRBV5-1 with TRBJ1-3; D call uncertain. Germline CDR1 is SGHRS and CDR2 is YFSETQ. CDR3 length: 15 amino acids. V lost 1 base to trimming and J lost 3 bases, with 11 bases between them. CDR3 residues: CASSLSAGYGNTIYF. The DNA of the CDR3 is TGCGCCAGCAGCTTGTCAGCGGGTTATGGAAACACCATATATTTT. Full variable domain (outside the CDR3, taken from reference TRBV5-1 and TRBJ1-3): KAGVTQTPRYLIKTRGQQVTLSCSPISGHRSVSWYQQTPGQGLQFLFEYFSETQRNKGNFPGRFSGRQFSNSRSEMNVSTLELGDSALYLCASSLSAGYGNTIYFGEGSWLTVV.

The chain recombines TRBV19 with TRBJ2-5, with a weak D call TRBD2 (5 bases). There are 15 residues in the CDR3. Trimming pared 4 bases from V and 5 bases from J, leaving 17 bases between. Germline-derived CDR1 and CDR2 are LNHDA and SQIVND (reference sequence). The CDR3 DNA is TGTGCCAGTAGTAGAGCGGATACCTCCAGCGAGACCCAGTACTTC. Protein sequence: CASSRADTSSETQYF.

This clone has only a few counts. The chain joins TRBV7-2 to TRBJ2-1, with TRBD2 matching over 10 bases. Per germline, CDR1 SGHTA and CDR2 FQGNSA. With 5 bases clipped from V and 6 bases from J, the junction kept 7 bases outside the gene matches. The CDR3 totals 15 residues. In DNA form, the CDR3 reads TGTGCCAGCAGCGAGCGGGGGGGCCGTATCAATGAGCAGTTCTTC. This codes for CASSERGGRINEQFF.

This clone was seen only a few times. This chain uses TRBV2 with TRBJ2-2; the D gene is possibly TRBD2 (7 bases). With 7 bases removed from V and 0 bases from J, the gap between germline ends came to 12 bases. This CDR3 region has 15 residues. From germline, CDR1 is SNHLY and CDR2 FYNNEI. The CDR3, as DNA: TGTGCCAGCAAGTACGGGGGGCCGAACACCGGGGAGCTGTTTTTT. Protein: CASKYGGPNTGELFF.

This clone occurred a few times. J is TRBJ1-5 and V is TRBV7-2, with 7 bases aligning to TRBD1. Germline-derived CDR1 and CDR2 are SGHTA and FQGNSA. There are 14 residues in the CDR3. Trimming cost V 4 bases and J 5 bases; bases outside gene matches: 5. The CDR3, as DNA: TGTGCCAGCAGCTCCCGACAGGGCTATCAGCCCCAGCATTTT. Amino acid sequence: CASSSRQGYQPQHF.

The V call is TRBV19, the J call TRBJ1-6; D is unclear. CDR1 is LNHDA and CDR2 is SQIVND in the germline V gene (reference sequence). There are 14 residues in the CDR3. V was shortened by 10 bases and J by 8 bases, with 18 bases between the two germline ends. CDR3 sequence reads: CATRSRGEDSPLHF. DNA for the CDR3: TGTGCCACCCGATCGAGAGGCGAAGATTCACCCCTCCACTTT.